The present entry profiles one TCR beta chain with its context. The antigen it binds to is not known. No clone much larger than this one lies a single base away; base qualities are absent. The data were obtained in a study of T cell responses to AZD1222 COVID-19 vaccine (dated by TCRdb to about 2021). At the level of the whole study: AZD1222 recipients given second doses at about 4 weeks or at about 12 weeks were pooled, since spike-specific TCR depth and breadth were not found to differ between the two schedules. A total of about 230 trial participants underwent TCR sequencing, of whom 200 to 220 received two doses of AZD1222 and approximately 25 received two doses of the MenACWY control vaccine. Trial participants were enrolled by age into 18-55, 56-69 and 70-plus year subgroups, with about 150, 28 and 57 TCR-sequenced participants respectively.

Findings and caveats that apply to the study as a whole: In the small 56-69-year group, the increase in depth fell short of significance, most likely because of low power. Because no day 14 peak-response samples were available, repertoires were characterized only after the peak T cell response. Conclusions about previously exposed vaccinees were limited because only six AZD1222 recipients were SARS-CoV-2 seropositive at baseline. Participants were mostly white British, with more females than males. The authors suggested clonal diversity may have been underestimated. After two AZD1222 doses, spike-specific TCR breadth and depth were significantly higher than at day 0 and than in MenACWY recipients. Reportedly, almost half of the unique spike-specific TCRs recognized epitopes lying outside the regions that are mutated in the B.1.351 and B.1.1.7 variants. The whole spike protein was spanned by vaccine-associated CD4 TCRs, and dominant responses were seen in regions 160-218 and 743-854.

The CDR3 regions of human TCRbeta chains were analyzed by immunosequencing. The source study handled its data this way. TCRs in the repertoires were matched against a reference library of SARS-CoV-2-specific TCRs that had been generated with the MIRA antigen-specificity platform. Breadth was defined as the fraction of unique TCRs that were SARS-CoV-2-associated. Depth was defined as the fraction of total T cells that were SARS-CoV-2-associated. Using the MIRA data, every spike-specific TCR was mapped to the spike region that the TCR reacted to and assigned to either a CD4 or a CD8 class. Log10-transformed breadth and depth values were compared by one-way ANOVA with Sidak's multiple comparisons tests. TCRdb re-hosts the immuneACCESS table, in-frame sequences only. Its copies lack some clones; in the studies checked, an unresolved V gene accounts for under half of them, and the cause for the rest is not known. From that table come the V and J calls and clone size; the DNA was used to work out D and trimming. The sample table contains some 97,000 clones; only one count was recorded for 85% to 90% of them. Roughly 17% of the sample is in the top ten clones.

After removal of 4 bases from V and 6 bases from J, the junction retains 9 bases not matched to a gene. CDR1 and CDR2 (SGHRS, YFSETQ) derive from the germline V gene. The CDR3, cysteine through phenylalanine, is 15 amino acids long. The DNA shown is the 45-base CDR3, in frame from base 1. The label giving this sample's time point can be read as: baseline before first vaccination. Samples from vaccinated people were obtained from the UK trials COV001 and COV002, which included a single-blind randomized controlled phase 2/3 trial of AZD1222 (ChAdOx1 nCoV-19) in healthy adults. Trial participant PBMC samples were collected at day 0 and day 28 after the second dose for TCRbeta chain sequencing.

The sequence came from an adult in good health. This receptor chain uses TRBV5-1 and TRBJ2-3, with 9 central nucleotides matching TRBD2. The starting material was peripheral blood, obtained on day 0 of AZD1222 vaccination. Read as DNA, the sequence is TGCGCCAGCAGCGGGACTAGCCAGCAATTTGATACGCAGTATTTT. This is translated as CASSGTSQQFDTQYF.